These 5 T cell receptor beta chains were all obtained from the same sample, sequenced in a study of blood T cell repertoires in COVID-19. Produced via immunoSEQ multiplex PCR; TCRdb's table is partial and in-frame only. The table has more than 100,000 clones, 87% seen once; the top ten hold just over 3%. The sample consisted of peripheral blood. These receptors were collected from a man in his forties or fifties in a cohort sampled during active COVID-19.

J is TRBJ1-2 and V is TRBV5-6, with D perhaps TRBD1 (5 bases). CDR1 is SGHDT, CDR2 YYEEEE, per germline. Trimming took 0 bases from V and 5 from J, leaving 14 bases between them. The CDR3 length is 15 residues. The CDR3 reads CASSLGSGGVYGYTF. CDR3 sequence (DNA): TGTGCCAGCAGCTTGGGATCCGGGGGGGTGTATGGCTACACCTTC.

This chain links TRBV19 with TRBJ2-3; 7 bases agree with TRBD1. V dropped 6 bases and J dropped 2; count of bases not matched to a gene: 8. The CDR3 covers 15 residues. The germline V gene has CDR1 LNHDA and CDR2 SQIVND (reference sequence). CDR3 protein: CASRGRQGLTDTQYF. The CDR3 DNA sequence: TGTGCCAGTAGGGGAAGACAGGGCCTCACAGATACGCAGTATTTT.

A word on this clone: Other DNA sequences within the sample encode an identical CDR3. V gene TRBV11-3 combines with J gene TRBJ1-2, with no clear D. CDR3 length: 17 residues. The V gene lost 2 bases and the J gene lost 8 bases, with 24 bases spanning the gap. CDR1 and CDR2 (germline): SGHNT, YENEEA. The CDR3 DNA follows: TGTGCCAGCAGCTTATTTTCACTGCTGCTTTCCTGGAGCGGCTACACCTTC. Translated: CASSLFSLLLSWSGYTF.

This chain uses TRBV3-1 (or the pseudogene TRBV3-2) with TRBJ2-3, with TRBD2 matching 7 bases. Germline CDR1 LGHDT, CDR2 YNNKEL (reference sequence). The CDR3 sequence is 15 residues long. After removal of 3 bases from V and 5 bases from J, the junction contained 8 bases not matched to a gene. The CDR3 DNA sequence: TGTGCCAGCAGCCATCAGGCGGCGGGGGAAGATACGCAGTATTTT. It is translated as CASSHQAAGEDTQYF.

The chain has TRBV9 and TRBJ1-1; the D is unclear. V dropped 3 bases and J dropped 0 bases, with 6 bases sitting between them. This CDR3 is built from 13 residues. Germline-derived CDR1 and CDR2 are SGDLS and YYNGEE. CDR3 in amino acids: CASSGLMNTEAFF. In nucleotides, the CDR3 is TGTGCCAGCAGCGGCCTAATGAACACTGAAGCTTTCTTT.